Sequencing of this T cell receptor beta chain was carried out in a study of PD-1 blockade in classical Hodgkin lymphoma. V was shortened by 8 bases and J by 0 bases, with 11 bases between the two germline ends. The CDR3 runs to 13 residues. CDR1 is MDHEN, CDR2 SYDVKM, per germline. The time point here: newly diagnosed, previously untreated cHL patient sample. Magnetic negative selection purified CD4+ T cells from thawed PBMCs. Using immunoSEQ multiplex PCR, the repertoire was profiled, and TCRdb retains in-frame clones only, with some absent. This sample carries around 23,000 clones, 80% to 90% of them seen once, and the ten largest clones take 0.25%.

Sequenced material: CD4+ T cells from blood. The gene calls are TRBV28 and TRBJ2-7; possibly TRBD1 for D (5 bases). The receptor's source is a human donor with classical Hodgkin lymphoma. DNA for the CDR3: TGTGCCAGCCGGGTACAGGACTCCTACGAGCAGTACTTC. This translates into CASRVQDSYEQYF.